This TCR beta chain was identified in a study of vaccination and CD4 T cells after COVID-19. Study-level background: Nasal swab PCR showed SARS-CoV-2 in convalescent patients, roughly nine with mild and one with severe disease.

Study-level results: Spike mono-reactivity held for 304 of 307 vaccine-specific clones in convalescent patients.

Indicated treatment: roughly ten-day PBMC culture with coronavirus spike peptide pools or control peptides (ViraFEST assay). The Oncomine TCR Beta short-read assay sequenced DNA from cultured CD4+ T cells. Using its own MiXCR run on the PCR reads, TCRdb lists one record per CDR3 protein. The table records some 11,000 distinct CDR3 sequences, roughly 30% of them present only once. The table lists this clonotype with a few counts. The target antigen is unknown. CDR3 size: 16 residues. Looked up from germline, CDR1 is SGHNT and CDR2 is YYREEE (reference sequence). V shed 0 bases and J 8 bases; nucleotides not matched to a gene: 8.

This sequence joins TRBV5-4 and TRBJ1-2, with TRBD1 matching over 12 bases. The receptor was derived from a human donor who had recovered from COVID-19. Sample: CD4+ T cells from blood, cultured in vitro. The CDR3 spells CASSLAPGQGAGGYTF. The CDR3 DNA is TGTGCCAGCAGCTTGGCTCCGGGACAGGGGGCTGGCGGCTACACCTTC.